The 19 T cell receptor beta chains given below trace back to one sample, sequenced in a study of T cells in Graves' hyperthyroidism and ophthalmopathy. Amplification of TCR beta CDR3 regions was performed using RNA transcripts as template. The HTBI primer set drove a first-round RT-PCR of the TCR CDR3. TCRdb reprocessed the multiplex PCR reads via MiXCR and lists one record per CDR3 protein. The sample has around 600,000 distinct CDR3 sequences, about 14% seen once. Sequencing input: blood. All receptors come from a woman between 50 and 59 years old with Graves' ophthalmopathy.

With regard to this clonotype: Since a much larger clone is just one base distant, this may be a read error. The chain employs TRBV20-1 and TRBJ1-2, with a possible D match to TRBD1 (5 bases). The CDR3 sequence is 14 residues long. Trimming took 0 bases from V and 12 from J, leaving 20 bases between them. Per germline, CDR1 DFQATT and CDR2 SNEGSKA (reference sequence). CDR3 coding DNA: TGCAGTGCTAGAGAGACCCCCTTTAGAAGGGGCCACACCTTC. Its protein product is CSARETPFRRGHTF.

This clonotype has more than one count but fewer than ten. CDR3 region: CASSLAAVSNSPLHF. In DNA form, the CDR3 reads TGTGCCAGCAGCTTAGCGGCAGTCAGCAATTCACCCCTCCACTTT. This sequence joins TRBV11-1 and TRBJ1-6; D remains unclear. V lost 0 bases and J lost 7, with 10 bases in between. Germline CDR1 and CDR2: SGHAT and FQDESV (reference sequence). The CDR3 is 15 amino acids.

This clonotype was found a few times. This sequence joins TRBV30 and TRBJ2-5; the match to TRBD1 covers 9 bases. The CDR3 runs to 17 residues. The J segment lost 0 bases and the V segment lost 2 bases, leaving 10 bases of the junction unmatched. In germline, CDR1 is GTSNPN, CDR2 SVGIG (reference sequence). CDR3 residues: CAWSLVGQGWYQETQYF. CDR3 nucleotides: TGTGCCTGGAGTCTGGTGGGACAGGGTTGGTACCAAGAGACCCAGTACTTC.

This clonotype was observed many times. V gene TRBV7-3 combines with J gene TRBJ2-5; TRBD1 matches 7 bases. Trimming cost V 2 bases and J 5 bases; bases outside gene matches: 2. CDR1 and CDR2 from the germline V gene are SGHTA and FQGTGA. CDR3 length equals 13 residues. CDR3 bases: TGTGCCAGCAGCTTATCCAGGGGGGAGACCCAGTACTTC. Amino acids: CASSLSRGETQYF.

The V and J genes are TRBV5-1 and TRBJ2-1; the D gene could be TRBD1 or TRBD2 (6 bases each). There are 15 residues in the CDR3. V shed 3 bases and J shed 4 bases, with 14 bases lying between them. The germline CDR1 and CDR2 sequences are SGHRS and YFSETQ. The CDR3, as DNA: TGCGCCAGCAGCTCGGAGGGGGATAGGTACAATGAGCAGTTCTTC. Its translation is CASSSEGDRYNEQFF.

This chain uses TRBV7-2 with TRBJ2-6; TRBD1 might be the D (6 bases). Per germline, CDR1 SGHTA and CDR2 FQGNSA. The CDR3 consists of 16 residues. V lost 7 bases, J lost 0 bases, and 13 bases lay in between. The CDR3 sequence is CASNRDPFSGANVLTF. The CDR3 DNA sequence: TGTGCCAGCAACAGGGACCCCTTCTCTGGGGCCAACGTCCTGACTTTC. Together with reference TRBV7-2 and TRBJ2-6, the CDR3 gives the full variable domain: GAGVSQSPSNKVTEKGKDVELRCDPISGHTALYWYRQSLGQGLEFLIYFQGNSAPDKSGLPSDRFSAERTGGSVSTLTIQRTQQEDSAVYLCASNRDPFSGANVLTFGAGSRLTVL.

In this sample, this clonotype turned up once. The chain joins TRBV4-3 to TRBJ2-7; TRBD1 agrees at 9 bases. Germline V gives CDR1 LGHNA, CDR2 YSLEER. The CDR3 totals 16 residues. With V trimmed by 0 bases and J by 10 bases, 13 bases remained unmatched. CDR3 sequence reads: CASSQDLPGQGWDQYF. The CDR3 DNA reads as TGCGCCAGCAGCCAAGATCTACCGGGACAGGGTTGGGATCAGTACTTC.

This clonotype was detected ten times or more. This sequence joins TRBV7-2 and TRBJ2-3, with D possibly TRBD1 on 7 matching bases. The germline V gene has CDR1 SGHTA and CDR2 FQGNSA. The CDR3 runs 13 residues. The CDR3 DNA is TGTGCGACTCAGGGGGGTTGGACAGATACGCAGTATTTT. Protein sequence: CATQGGWTDTQYF.

The table lists this clonotype with many counts. This rearrangement joins TRBV12-3 or TRBV12-4 to TRBJ2-5; tentatively, D is TRBD1 or TRBD2 (5 bases each). The CDR3 runs to 14 residues. V dropped 5 bases and J dropped 4 bases, with 14 bases sitting between them. The CDR3 nucleotides are TGTGCCAGCAGTCGCAGGGTTGGGGGAGAGACCCAGTACTTC. Translation gives CASSRRVGGETQYF.

At least ten counts were recorded for this clonotype. The gene calls are TRBV7-9 and TRBJ2-5; D unclear. Germline V CDR1 and CDR2: SEHNR, FQNEAQ (reference sequence). Between the trimmed V and J ends, which lost 2 bases and 1 base, there was a span of 5 bases. The CDR3 loop spans 13 amino acids. Written as DNA, the CDR3 is TGTGCCAGCAGCTTAATAGCCCAAGAGACCCAGTACTTC. This gives the protein CASSLIAQETQYF.

The genes are TRBV4-3 and TRBJ2-5; D is uncertain. The CDR3 loop spans 13 amino acids. Germline V gives CDR1 LGHNA, CDR2 YSLEER. V was cut by 1 base and J by 4 bases, with 7 bases left in between. CDR3 nucleotide sequence: TGCGCCAGCAGCCAAGTCCTTCCAGAGACCCAGTACTTC. It yields the protein CASSQVLPETQYF.

Ten or more counts support this clonotype. The chain recombines TRBV30 with TRBJ1-2; D ambiguous. Trimming removed 4 bases from V and 8 bases from J, with 11 bases in between. The CDR3 runs to 11 residues. Germline assignment: CDR1 GTSNPN and CDR2 SVGIG (reference sequence). The CDR3 nucleotides are TGTGCCTGGAATGGGTTCGGCGGCTACACCTTC. As protein: CAWNGFGGYTF.

This clonotype was picked up many times. The rearrangement links TRBV11-2 to TRBJ2-1, with D perhaps assigned TRBD1 or TRBD2 (5 bases each). The germline V gene encodes CDR1 SGHAT and CDR2 FQNNGV. The CDR3 totals 15 residues. With 3 bases removed from V and 5 bases from J, the gap between germline ends came to 14 bases. This CDR3 is CASSFGDPTNNEQFF. The CDR3 DNA follows: TGTGCCAGCAGCTTCGGGGACCCCACCAACAATGAGCAGTTCTTC.

The V gene is TRBV20-1, the J gene TRBJ2-2; maybe TRBD2 (6 bases). The CDR3 is made up of 14 amino acids. Trimming left V 7 bases short and J 1 base short, with 13 bases between. The germline CDR1 and CDR2 sequences are DFQATT and SNEGSKA (reference sequence). The CDR3 spells CSVEAGLNTGELFF. CDR3 in DNA: TGCAGTGTGGAGGCGGGATTGAACACCGGGGAGCTGTTTTTT.

This clonotype was observed a few times. The rearrangement uses TRBV6-1 and TRBJ2-7; 13 nucleotides align to TRBD2. The CDR3 covers 15 residues. V shed 6 bases, J shed 4 bases, and the junction held 6 bases outside the gene matches. From germline, CDR1 is MNHNS and CDR2 SASEGT. The DNA for the CDR3 is TGTGCCAGCAGACGGACTAGCGGGAGTATGTACGAGCAGTACTTC. Translating gives CASRRTSGSMYEQYF.

V gene TRBV6-2 or TRBV6-3 combines with J gene TRBJ1-1; no clear D gene. The germline V gene has CDR1 MNHEY and CDR2 SVGEGT. V shed 2 bases and J shed 10 bases, with 20 bases lying between them. The CDR3 spans 15 residues. As DNA, the CDR3 is TGTGCCAGCAGTTACGCTCCCCAGACGGGCCTTGGAGCTTTCTTT. It yields the protein CASSYAPQTGLGAFF.

This clonotype appeared a few times. V gene TRBV20-1 combines with J gene TRBJ1-3, with D perhaps matching TRBD1 (5 bases). Germline V gene data show CDR1 as DFQATT and CDR2 as SNEGSKA (reference sequence). Trimming shortened V by 3 bases and J by 0 bases, and 15 bases separated the two germline ends. There are 16 residues in the CDR3. CDR3 loop: CSARASGLFSGNTIYF. The CDR3 nucleotides are TGCAGTGCTAGGGCCTCGGGGCTCTTCTCTGGAAACACCATATATTTT.

The V and J genes are TRBV7-2 and TRBJ2-5; D possibly corresponds to TRBD2 (5 bases). Germline CDR1 is SGHTA and CDR2 is FQGNSA. This CDR3 spans 13 amino acids. V lost 6 bases, J lost 5 bases, and 13 bases lay in between. CDR3 residues: CASSEEGDETQYF. The DNA of the CDR3 is TGTGCCAGCAGTGAAGAGGGTGACGAGACCCAGTACTTC.

This chain uses TRBV28 with TRBJ2-3; 13 bases line up with TRBD2. J was trimmed by 7 bases and V by 2 bases; bases with no gene match: 6. Germline assignment: CDR1 MDHEN and CDR2 SYDVKM. The CDR3 consists of 16 residues. CDR3 DNA sequence: TGTGCCAGCAGTTTAGGGGGACTAGCGGGACTTCATACGCAGTATTTT. Amino acids: CASSLGGLAGLHTQYF.